The 2 T cell receptor beta chains below were found in one sample sequenced in a study of blood T cell repertoires in COVID-19. Repertoires were generated with immunoSEQ multiplex PCR, while TCRdb's copy carries only in-frame clones and drops some. The sample holds under 300,000 clones; roughly 86% are singletons and the top ten take around 7.3%. Sequenced material: peripheral blood. The receptors were sampled from a woman aged 70-85 years with active or convalescent COVID-19.

The V call is TRBV5-1, the J call TRBJ1-2, with unresolved D. The CDR3 runs 14 residues. V gave up 0 bases and J gave up 7 bases, with 13 bases separating them. CDR1 is SGHRS and CDR2 is YFSETQ in the germline V gene. CDR3 sequence: CASSLDSARSGYTF. The CDR3 DNA is TGCGCCAGCAGCTTGGATTCCGCGAGGAGTGGCTACACCTTC.

In regard to this clone: At the DNA level, this CDR3 is encoded by other sequences in the same sample as well. The chain couples TRBV7-2 to TRBJ1-1; D remains ambiguous. The CDR3 is 13 residues long. Trimming removed 3 bases at V and 4 bases at J, with 9 bases between. CDR1 and CDR2 from the germline V gene are SGHTA and FQGNSA. Written as DNA, the CDR3 is TGTGCCAGCAGCTTCAGACGGGGCACTGAAGCTTTCTTT. Translating gives CASSFRRGTEAFF. The full variable domain, in which reference TRBV7-2 and TRBJ1-1 provide the parts outside the CDR3, is GAGVSQSPSNKVTEKGKDVELRCDPISGHTALYWYRQSLGQGLEFLIYFQGNSAPDKSGLPSDRFSAERTGGSVSTLTIQRTQQEDSAVYLCASSFRRGTEAFFGQGTRLTVV.